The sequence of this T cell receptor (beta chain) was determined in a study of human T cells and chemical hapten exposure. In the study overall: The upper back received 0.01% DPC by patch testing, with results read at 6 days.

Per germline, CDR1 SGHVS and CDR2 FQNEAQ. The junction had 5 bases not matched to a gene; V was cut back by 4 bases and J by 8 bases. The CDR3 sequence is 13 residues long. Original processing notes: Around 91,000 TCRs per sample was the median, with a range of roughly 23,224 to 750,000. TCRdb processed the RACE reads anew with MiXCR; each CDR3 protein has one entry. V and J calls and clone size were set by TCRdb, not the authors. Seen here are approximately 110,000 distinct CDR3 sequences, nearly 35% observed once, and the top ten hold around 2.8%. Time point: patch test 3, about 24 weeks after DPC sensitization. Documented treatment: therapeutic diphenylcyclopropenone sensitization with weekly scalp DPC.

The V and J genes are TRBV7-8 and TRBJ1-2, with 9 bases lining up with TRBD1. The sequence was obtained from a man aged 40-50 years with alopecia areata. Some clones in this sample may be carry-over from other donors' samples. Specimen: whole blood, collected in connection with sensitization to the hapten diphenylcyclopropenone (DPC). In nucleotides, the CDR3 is TGTGCCAGCAGCTCACAGGGGGCAGGAGGCTACACCTTC. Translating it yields CASSSQGAGGYTF.